This T cell receptor (beta chain) was observed in a study of shared clonotypes between healthy human individuals. Method: immunoSEQ multiplex PCR; TCRdb's copy keeps in-frame clones and lacks some. The data hold more than 550,000 clones, with less than 95% observed a single time. About this clone: Its antigen is undetermined.

Regarding the study as a whole: Limitation of the genetic and exposure-history diversity represented came from the few donors.

Looked up from germline, CDR1 is MNHEY and CDR2 is SMNVEV (reference sequence). This CDR3 spans 19 amino acids. V lost 5 bases and J lost 0; bases outside the gene matches: 18. This TCR was sampled from a man younger than 35 in good health. Some clones in this sample may be carry-over from other donors' samples. J is TRBJ1-1 and V is TRBV27; TRBD1 matches 7 bases. The sequencing input was memory CD8+ T cells from PBMCs. Subset: CD45RO+ cells pooled with CCR7-negative TemRA cells. The CDR3, as DNA: TGTGCCAGCAGTGGGTGGACCCCGGGGACAGCGTCGATGAACACTGAAGCTTTCTTT. Translated, it gives CASSGWTPGTASMNTEAFF.